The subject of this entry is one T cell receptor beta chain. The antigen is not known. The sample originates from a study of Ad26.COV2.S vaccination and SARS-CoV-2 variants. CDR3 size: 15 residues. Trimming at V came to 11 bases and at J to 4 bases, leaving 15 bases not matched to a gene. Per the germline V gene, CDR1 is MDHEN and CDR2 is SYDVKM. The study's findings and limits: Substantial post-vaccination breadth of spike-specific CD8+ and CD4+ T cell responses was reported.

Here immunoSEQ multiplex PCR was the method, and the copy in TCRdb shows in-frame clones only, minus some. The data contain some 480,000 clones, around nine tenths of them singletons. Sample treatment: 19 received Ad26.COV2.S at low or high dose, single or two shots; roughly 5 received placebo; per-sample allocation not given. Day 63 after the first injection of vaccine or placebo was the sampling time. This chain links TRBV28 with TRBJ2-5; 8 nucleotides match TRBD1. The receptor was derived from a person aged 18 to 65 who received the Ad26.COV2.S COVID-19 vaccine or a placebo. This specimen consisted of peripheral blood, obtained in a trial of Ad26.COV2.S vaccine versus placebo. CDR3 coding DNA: TGTGCCGAGAGCCCCGTTGGGACAGGTCGAGAGACCCAGTACTTC. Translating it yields CAESPVGTGRETQYF. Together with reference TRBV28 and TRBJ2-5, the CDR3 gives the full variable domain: DVKVTQSSRYLVKRTGEKVFLECVQDMDHENMFWYRQDPGLGLRLIYFSYDVKMKEKGDIPEGYSVSREKKERFSLILESASTNQTSMYLCAESPVGTGRETQYFGPGTRLLVL.